The 2 T cell receptor beta chains presented below share a single source sample, sequenced in a study of blood T cell repertoires in COVID-19 (dated by TCRdb to 2020 to 2021). The library was prepared using the immunoSEQ multiplex PCR assay. The clones in this table, taken by TCRdb from immuneACCESS, are in-frame only. Not every clone is retained; where verified, under half of the shortfall comes from an unresolved V gene, and the cause of the rest is unknown. The table for this sample lists over 130,000 clones; approximately 80% of them were counted only once. The top ten constitute over 2% of the sample. The sequencing input was peripheral blood. The receptor set was obtained from an older man with acute or convalescent COVID-19.

The V call is TRBV28, the J call TRBJ1-1; no reliable D call. Trimming removed 6 bases at V and 4 bases at J, with 15 bases between. The V gene's germline CDR1 is MDHEN and CDR2 SYDVKM. This CDR3 region has 14 residues. Here the CDR3 DNA reads TGTGCCAGCAGCGCTACCCGGGTCAGCACTGAAGCTTTCTTT. Translation gives CASSATRVSTEAFF. The variable domain in full, completed from reference TRBV28 and TRBJ1-1, reads DVKVTQSSRYLVKRTGEKVFLECVQDMDHENMFWYRQDPGLGLRLIYFSYDVKMKEKGDIPEGYSVSREKKERFSLILESASTNQTSMYLCASSATRVSTEAFFGQGTRLTVV.

The J gene is TRBJ2-5, the V gene TRBV19; 15 bases are a match to TRBD2. V shed 5 bases and J 1 base; nucleotides not matched to a gene: 8. This CDR3 region has 18 residues. The V gene's germline CDR1 is LNHDA and CDR2 SQIVND (reference sequence). The CDR3 protein is CASSLRTSGRGLQETQYF. The CDR3 bases are TGTGCCAGTAGTCTCCGGACTAGCGGGAGGGGGCTCCAAGAGACCCAGTACTTC.